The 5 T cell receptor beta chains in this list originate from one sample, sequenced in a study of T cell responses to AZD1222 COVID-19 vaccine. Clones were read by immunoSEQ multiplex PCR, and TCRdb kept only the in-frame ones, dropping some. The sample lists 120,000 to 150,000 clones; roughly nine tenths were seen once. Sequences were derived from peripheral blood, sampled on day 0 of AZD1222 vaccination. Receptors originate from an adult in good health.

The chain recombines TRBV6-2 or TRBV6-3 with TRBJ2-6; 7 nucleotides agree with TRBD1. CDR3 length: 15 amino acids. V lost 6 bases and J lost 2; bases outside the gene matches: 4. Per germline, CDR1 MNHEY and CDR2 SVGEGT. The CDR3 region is CASSETGTGANVLTF. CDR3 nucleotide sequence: TGTGCCAGCAGCGAGACAGGGACTGGGGCCAACGTCCTGACTTTC.

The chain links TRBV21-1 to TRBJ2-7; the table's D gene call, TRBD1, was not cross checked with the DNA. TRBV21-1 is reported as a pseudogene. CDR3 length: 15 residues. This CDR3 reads CASSRTGGYSYEQYF. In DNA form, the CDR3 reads TGTGCCAGCAGCCGGACAGGAGGATACTCCTACGAGCAGTACTTC.

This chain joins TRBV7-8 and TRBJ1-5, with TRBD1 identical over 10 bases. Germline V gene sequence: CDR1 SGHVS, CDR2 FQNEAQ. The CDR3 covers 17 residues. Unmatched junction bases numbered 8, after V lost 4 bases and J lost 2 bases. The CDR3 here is CASSWDRGQPGNQPQHF. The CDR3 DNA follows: TGTGCCAGCAGCTGGGACAGGGGACAACCAGGCAATCAGCCCCAGCATTTT. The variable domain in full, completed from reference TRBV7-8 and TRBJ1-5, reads GAGVSQSPRYKVAKRGQDVALRCDPISGHVSLFWYQQALGQGPEFLTYFQNEAQLDKSGLPSDRFFAERPEGSVSTLKIQRTQQEDSAVYLCASSWDRGQPGNQPQHFGDGTRLSIL.

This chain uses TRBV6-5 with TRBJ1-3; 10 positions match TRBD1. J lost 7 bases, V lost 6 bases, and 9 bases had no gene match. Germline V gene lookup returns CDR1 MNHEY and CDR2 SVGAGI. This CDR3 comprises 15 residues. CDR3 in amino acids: CASSRRGQGLNTIYF. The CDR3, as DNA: TGTGCCAGCAGCCGGAGGGGACAGGGGTTGAACACCATATATTTT.

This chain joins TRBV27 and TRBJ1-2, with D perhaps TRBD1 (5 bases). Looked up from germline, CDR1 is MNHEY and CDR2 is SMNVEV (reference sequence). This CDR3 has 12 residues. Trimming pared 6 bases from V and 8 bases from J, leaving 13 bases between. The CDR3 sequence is CASRRLEGGYTF. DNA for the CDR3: TGTGCCAGCAGGCGACTCGAGGGGGGCTACACCTTC.